These 11 T cell receptor beta chains share one sample of origin, sequenced in a study of cytomegalovirus exposure and HLA in healthy donors. Clones were sequenced by immunoSEQ multiplex PCR, and TCRdb holds only the in-frame ones, with some missing. The sample records fewer than 85,000 clones, roughly 94% being singletons. The sequenced material came from PBMCs. The receptors derive from a woman aged 18-35 years in good health and CMV-seronegative.

The rearrangement uses TRBV11-1 and TRBJ1-1; no clear D. The germline V and J ends were trimmed by 4 bases and 0 bases, with 18 bases remaining between them. The germline V gene has CDR1 SGHAT and CDR2 FQDESV (reference sequence). The CDR3 spans 17 residues. CDR3: CASSSDVATGLNTEAFF. The CDR3 coding sequence is TGTGCCAGCAGCTCTGACGTAGCCACGGGTCTGAACACTGAAGCTTTCTTT.

The V gene is TRBV11-2, the J gene TRBJ2-2; D may be TRBD1 (6 bases). Trimming removed 7 bases from V and 5 bases from J, with 20 bases in between. Germline V gene lookup returns CDR1 SGHAT and CDR2 FQNNGV. The CDR3 is made up of 16 amino acids. The CDR3 spells CASTLGQLLGTGELFF. The CDR3 coding sequence is TGTGCCAGCACGCTGGGACAATTGCTGGGAACCGGGGAGCTGTTTTTT.

This chain uses TRBV25-1 with TRBJ1-5; D may be TRBD1 (6 bases). The V end was cut by 10 bases, the J end by 4 bases, with 17 bases between. Looked up from germline, CDR1 is MGHDK and CDR2 is SYGVNS. The CDR3 is 14 amino acids. The CDR3 nucleotides are TGTGCCATCCCGGGACACGGCAGAAATCAGCCCCAGCATTTT. As protein: CAIPGHGRNQPQHF.

The gene calls are TRBV7-6 and TRBJ2-5; D might be TRBD1 (5 bases). V shed 5 bases and J shed 2 bases, with 9 bases lying between them. CDR3 size: 13 residues. The germline V gene encodes CDR1 SGHVS and CDR2 FNYEAQ. CDR3 sequence (DNA): TGTGCCAGCAGCCAGCAGGGTCAAGAGACCCAGTACTTC. Translated, it gives CASSQQGQETQYF.

The rearrangement uses TRBV5-4 and TRBJ1-6, with TRBD1 as a possible D gene (6 bases). The germline V and J ends were trimmed by 4 bases and 7 bases, with 18 bases remaining between them. The CDR3 is 16 amino acids. The germline CDR1 and CDR2 sequences are SGHNT and YYREEE (reference sequence). The CDR3 DNA reads TGTGCCAGCAGCCCTAACGACAGGAGCAGAAATTCACCCCTCCACTTT. It specifies CASSPNDRSRNSPLHF.

This clone was counted between two and nine times. The chain is built from TRBV6-1 and TRBJ2-3; the match to TRBD2 covers 8 bases. The V and J ends lost 7 bases and 4 bases, in that order; junction bases with no gene match: 10. The germline V gene has CDR1 MNHNS and CDR2 SASEGT. This CDR3 contains 15 residues. This CDR3 is CASIRDGGGSDTQYF. CDR3 coding DNA: TGTGCCAGCATCAGAGACGGGGGGGGCTCAGATACGCAGTATTTT.

This chain links TRBV7-6 with TRBJ2-2; 13 nucleotides match TRBD2. This CDR3 region has 18 residues. Germline-derived CDR1 and CDR2 are SGHVS and FNYEAQ. Losses at the gene ends were 5 bases for V and 1 base for J; bases not matched to a gene: 7. This CDR3 is CASSQGLAGARNTGELFF. CDR3 nucleotides: TGTGCCAGCAGCCAAGGACTAGCGGGGGCTAGGAACACCGGGGAGCTGTTTTTT.

The rearrangement joins TRBV20-1 to TRBJ1-2; D not resolved. V lost 3 bases and J lost 9, with 8 bases in between. The germline V gene encodes CDR1 DFQATT and CDR2 SNEGSKA (reference sequence). The CDR3 has 10 amino acids. The CDR3 spells CSASQVSYTF. CDR3 nucleotide sequence: TGCAGTGCTAGTCAGGTTAGCTACACCTTC.

This clone was picked up one time. V usage is TRBV11-3 and J usage is TRBJ2-2; 8 bases line up with TRBD2. In germline, CDR1 is SGHNT, CDR2 YENEEA. This CDR3 is 15 amino acids long. Trimming took 4 bases from V and 2 from J; bases not matched to a gene: 3. The CDR3 loop is CASSYAGGNTGELFF. CDR3 DNA sequence: TGTGCCAGCAGCTATGCGGGGGGCAACACCGGGGAGCTGTTTTTT.

The chain links TRBV5-5 to TRBJ2-7, with D possibly matching TRBD2 (5 bases). The germline gives CDR1 SGHKS, CDR2 YYEKEE (reference sequence). The CDR3 runs 14 residues. V lost 3 bases and J lost 3, with 13 bases in between. CDR3 sequence: CASSWNRDYYEQYF. For the CDR3, the DNA is TGTGCCAGCAGCTGGAACAGAGACTACTACGAGCAGTACTTC.

The V gene is TRBV7-2, the J gene TRBJ2-1; 10 positions agree with TRBD2. The V gene's germline CDR1 is SGHTA and CDR2 FQGNSA. The CDR3 covers 15 residues. J was trimmed by 12 bases and V by 5 bases; bases with no gene match: 13. CDR3 DNA sequence: TGTGCCAGCAGCGAGAGAGCGGGGGGGGGCCCATCGCAGTTCTTC. Its protein is CASSERAGGGPSQFF.